This T cell receptor beta chain was captured in a study of T-cell reconstitution after alpha-beta-depleted transplantation in children. Study findings and constraints: Recipient T cells and thymic progenitors that survived were the source of the high TCRbeta diversity seen at day 60 in some patients. Counts and diversity of T cells one year after transplant came mostly from newly produced T cells. Several hundred graft clones that had expanded were reportedly the source of alpha-beta T cells about two months after transplant.

Notes on this clonotype: Its antigen is still unknown.

Germline CDR1 SGHVS, CDR2 FQNEAQ. The V end lost 7 bases, the J end lost 0 bases, and 16 bases lay between the germline ends. This CDR3 is built from 16 residues. Library preparation (for TCRbeta) was performed with unique molecular identifiers. Via MiXCR, TCRdb re-called the PCR reads, giving one row per CDR3 protein. The top ten clones hold over 7.5% of a sample with about 300,000 distinct CDR3 sequences, 6% to 10% of them seen once. Here the sequenced sample was peripheral blood, taken 360 days after TCRalphabeta/CD19-depleted stem cell transplant. This TCR derives from a female patient between 2 and 15 years old who had a stem cell transplant for Fanconi anemia, so the T cells may come from the graft donor. This rearrangement joins TRBV7-8 to TRBJ2-1; the D gene could be TRBD1 or TRBD2 (5 bases each). CDR3 in amino acids: CASKNSGTSSYNEQFF. The CDR3 DNA reads as TGTGCCAGCAAGAACTCGGGGACGAGCTCCTACAATGAGCAGTTCTTC.